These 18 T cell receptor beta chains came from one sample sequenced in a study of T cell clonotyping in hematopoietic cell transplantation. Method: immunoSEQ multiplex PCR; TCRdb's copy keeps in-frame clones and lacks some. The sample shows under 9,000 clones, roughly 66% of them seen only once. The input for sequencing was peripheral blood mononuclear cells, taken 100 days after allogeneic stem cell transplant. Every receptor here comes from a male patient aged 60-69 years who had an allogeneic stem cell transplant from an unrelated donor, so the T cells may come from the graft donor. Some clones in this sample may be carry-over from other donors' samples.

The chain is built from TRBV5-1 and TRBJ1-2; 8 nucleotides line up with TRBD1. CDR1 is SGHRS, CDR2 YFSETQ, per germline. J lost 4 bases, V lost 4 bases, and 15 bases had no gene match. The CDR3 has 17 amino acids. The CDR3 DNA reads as TGCGCCAGCAGCCTTGGAGATAGGACAGGGTTCAGCTATGGCTACACCTTC. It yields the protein CASSLGDRTGFSYGYTF.

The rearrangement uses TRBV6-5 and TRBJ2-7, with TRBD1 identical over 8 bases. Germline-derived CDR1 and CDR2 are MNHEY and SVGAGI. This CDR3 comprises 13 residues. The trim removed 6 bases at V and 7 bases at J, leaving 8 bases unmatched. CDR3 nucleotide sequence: TGTGCCAGCAGCACGGGACAGGCCTCTGAGCAGTACTTC. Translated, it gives CASSTGQASEQYF.

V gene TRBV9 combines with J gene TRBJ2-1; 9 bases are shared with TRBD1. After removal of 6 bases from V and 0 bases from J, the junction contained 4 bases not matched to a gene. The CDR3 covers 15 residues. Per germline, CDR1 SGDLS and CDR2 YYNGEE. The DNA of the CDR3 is TGTGCCAGCAACACAGGGGGCAGCTCCTACAATGAGCAGTTCTTC. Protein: CASNTGGSSYNEQFF.

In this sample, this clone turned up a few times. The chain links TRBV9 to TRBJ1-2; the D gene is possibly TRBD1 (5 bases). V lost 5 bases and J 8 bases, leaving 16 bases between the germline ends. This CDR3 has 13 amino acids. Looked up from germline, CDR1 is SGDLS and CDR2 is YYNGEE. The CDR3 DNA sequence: TGTGCCAGCAGTATTGGGACGGACAACGGCTACACCTTC. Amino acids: CASSIGTDNGYTF.

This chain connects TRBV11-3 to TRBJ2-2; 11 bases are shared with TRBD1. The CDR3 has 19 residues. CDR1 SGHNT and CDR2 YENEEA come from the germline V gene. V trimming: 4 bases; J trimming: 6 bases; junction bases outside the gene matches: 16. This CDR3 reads CASSYQLGQGGRGPGELFF. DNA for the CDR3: TGTGCCAGCAGCTACCAGTTGGGACAGGGGGGACGAGGGCCCGGGGAGCTGTTTTTT.

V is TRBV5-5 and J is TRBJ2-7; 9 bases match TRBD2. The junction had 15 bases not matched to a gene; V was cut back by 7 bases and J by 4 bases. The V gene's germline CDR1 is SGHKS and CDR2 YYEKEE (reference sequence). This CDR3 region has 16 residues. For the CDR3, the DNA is TGTGCCAGCGGATGGGAAGTAGCGGGAGTACCATACGAGCAGTACTTC. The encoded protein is CASGWEVAGVPYEQYF.

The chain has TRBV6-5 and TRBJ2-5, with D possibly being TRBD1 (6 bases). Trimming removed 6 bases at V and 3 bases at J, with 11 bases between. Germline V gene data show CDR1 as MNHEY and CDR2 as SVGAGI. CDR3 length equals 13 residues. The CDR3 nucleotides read TGTGCCAGCAGGCCCTGGGACAAAGAGACCCAGTACTTC. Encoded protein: CASRPWDKETQYF.

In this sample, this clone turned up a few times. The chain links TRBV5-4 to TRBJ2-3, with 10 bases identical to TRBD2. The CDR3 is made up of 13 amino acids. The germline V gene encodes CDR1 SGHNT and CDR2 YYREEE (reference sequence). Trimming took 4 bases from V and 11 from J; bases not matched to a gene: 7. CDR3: CASSVASGSEQYF. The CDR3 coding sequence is TGTGCCAGCAGCGTCGCTAGCGGGAGTGAGCAGTATTTT.

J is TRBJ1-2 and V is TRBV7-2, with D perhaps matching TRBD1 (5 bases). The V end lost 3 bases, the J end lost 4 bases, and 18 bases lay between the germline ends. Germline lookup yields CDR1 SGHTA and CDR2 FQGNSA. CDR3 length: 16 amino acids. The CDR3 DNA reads TGTGCCAGCAGCTTTGGGGCCCAGGGAAGAGGCTATGGCTACACCTTC. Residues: CASSFGAQGRGYGYTF.

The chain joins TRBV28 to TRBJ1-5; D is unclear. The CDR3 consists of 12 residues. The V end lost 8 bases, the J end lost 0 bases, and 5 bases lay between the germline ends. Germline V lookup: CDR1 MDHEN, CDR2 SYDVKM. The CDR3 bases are TGTGCCAGCCCCAATAGCAATCAGCCCCAGCATTTT. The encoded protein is CASPNSNQPQHF.

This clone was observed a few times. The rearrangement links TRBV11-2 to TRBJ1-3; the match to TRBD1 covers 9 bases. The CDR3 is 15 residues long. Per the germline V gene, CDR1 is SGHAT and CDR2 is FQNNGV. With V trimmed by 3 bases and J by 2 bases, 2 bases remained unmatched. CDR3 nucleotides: TGTGCCAGCAGCTTTGGACAGGGGCCTGGAAACACCATATATTTT. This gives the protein CASSFGQGPGNTIYF.

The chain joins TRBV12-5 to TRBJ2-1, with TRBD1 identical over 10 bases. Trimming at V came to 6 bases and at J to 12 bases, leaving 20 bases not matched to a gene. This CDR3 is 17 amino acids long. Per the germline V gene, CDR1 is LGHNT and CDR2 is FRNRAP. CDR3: CASGTTPRQGAPLGQFF. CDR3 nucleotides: TGTGCTAGTGGCACCACCCCAAGACAGGGGGCACCGCTGGGGCAGTTCTTC.

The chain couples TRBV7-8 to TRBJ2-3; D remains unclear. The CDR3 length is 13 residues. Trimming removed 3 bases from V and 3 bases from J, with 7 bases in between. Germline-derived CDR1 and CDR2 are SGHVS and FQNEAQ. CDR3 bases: TGTGCCAGCAGCTTGGGTGGTACAGATACGCAGTATTTT. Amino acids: CASSLGGTDTQYF.

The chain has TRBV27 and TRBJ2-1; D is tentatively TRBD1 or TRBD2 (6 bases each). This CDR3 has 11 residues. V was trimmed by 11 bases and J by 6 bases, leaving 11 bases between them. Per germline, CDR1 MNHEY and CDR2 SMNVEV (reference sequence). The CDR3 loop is CAAGGFNEQFF. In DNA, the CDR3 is TGTGCCGCCGGGGGCTTCAATGAGCAGTTCTTC.

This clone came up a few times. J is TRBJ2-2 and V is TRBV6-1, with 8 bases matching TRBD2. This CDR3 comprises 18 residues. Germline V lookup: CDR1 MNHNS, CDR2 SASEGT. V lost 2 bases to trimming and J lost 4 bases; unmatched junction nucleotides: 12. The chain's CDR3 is CASSEPTSAKRSTGELFF. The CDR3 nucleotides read TGTGCCAGCAGTGAACCGACTAGCGCTAAGCGGAGCACCGGGGAGCTGTTTTTT.

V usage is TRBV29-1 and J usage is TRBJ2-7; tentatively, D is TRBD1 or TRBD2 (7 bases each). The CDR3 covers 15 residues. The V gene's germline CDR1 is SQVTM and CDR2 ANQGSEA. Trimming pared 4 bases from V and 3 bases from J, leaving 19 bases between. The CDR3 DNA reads TGCAGCGTTGCAGGGGGGGTTTCCAGCCTCTACGAGCAGTACTTC. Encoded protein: CSVAGGVSSLYEQYF.

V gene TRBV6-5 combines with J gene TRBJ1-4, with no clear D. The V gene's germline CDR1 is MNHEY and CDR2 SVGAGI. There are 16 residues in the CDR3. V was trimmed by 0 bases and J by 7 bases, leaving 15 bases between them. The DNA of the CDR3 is TGTGCCAGCAGTTACTCGAAAGGGCCCCGGGCTGAAAAACTGTTTTTT. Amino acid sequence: CASSYSKGPRAEKLFF.

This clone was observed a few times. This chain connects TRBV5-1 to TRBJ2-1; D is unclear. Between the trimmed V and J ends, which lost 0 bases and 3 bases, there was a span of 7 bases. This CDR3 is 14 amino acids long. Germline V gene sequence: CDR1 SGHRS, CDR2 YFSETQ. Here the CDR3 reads CASSLVGSYNEQFF. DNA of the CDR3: TGCGCCAGCAGCTTGGTAGGCAGCTACAATGAGCAGTTCTTC. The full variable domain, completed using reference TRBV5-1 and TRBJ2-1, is KAGVTQTPRYLIKTRGQQVTLSCSPISGHRSVSWYQQTPGQGLQFLFEYFSETQRNKGNFPGRFSGRQFSNSRSEMNVSTLELGDSALYLCASSLVGSYNEQFFGPGTRLTVL.